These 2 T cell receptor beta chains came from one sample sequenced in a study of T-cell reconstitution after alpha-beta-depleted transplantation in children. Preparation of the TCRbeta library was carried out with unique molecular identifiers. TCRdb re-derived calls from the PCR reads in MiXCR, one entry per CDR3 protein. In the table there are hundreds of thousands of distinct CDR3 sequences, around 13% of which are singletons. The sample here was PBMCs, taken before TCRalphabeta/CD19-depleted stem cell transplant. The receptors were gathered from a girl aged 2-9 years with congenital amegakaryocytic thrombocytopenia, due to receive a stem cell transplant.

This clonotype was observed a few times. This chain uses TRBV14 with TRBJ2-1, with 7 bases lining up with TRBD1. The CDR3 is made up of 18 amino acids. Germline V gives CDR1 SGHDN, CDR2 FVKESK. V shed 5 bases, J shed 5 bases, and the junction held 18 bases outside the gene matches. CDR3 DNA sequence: TGTGCCAGCAGCAAACAGCCGGGACAGAGGCACAACAACAATGAGCAGTTCTTC. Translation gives CASSKQPGQRHNNNEQFF.

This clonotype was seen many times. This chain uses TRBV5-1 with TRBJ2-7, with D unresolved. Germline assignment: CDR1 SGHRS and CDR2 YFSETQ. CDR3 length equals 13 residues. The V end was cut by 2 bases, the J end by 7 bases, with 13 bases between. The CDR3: CASSFGPAREQYF. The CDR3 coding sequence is TGCGCCAGCAGCTTCGGACCAGCACGGGAGCAGTACTTC.